One sample yielded the 13 T cell receptor beta chains listed below, sequenced in a study of cytomegalovirus exposure and HLA in healthy donors. Method: immunoSEQ multiplex PCR; TCRdb's copy keeps in-frame clones and lacks some. The table lists 70,000 to 75,000 clones, about 93% of them singletons, with 3.2% in the top ten. Sequenced sample: PBMCs. All receptors derive from a woman younger than 35 in good health and CMV-seropositive.

V and J are TRBV14 and TRBJ1-1; D is perhaps TRBD1 (6 bases). The length of the CDR3 is 14 residues. V was pared by 1 base and J by 11 bases, with 17 bases between. Germline values: CDR1 SGHDN, CDR2 FVKESK. This CDR3 is CASSQVHGGLQAFF. Written as DNA, the CDR3 is TGTGCCAGCAGCCAAGTTCACGGGGGGCTTCAGGCTTTCTTT.

The chain combines TRBV5-4 with TRBJ2-1; 11 bases are shared with TRBD2. The CDR3 is 14 residues long. J gave up 9 bases and V 5 bases, and 7 bases lay outside the gene matches. Per the germline V gene, CDR1 is SGHNT and CDR2 is YYREEE (reference sequence). The CDR3 region is CASSNSGGAVEQFF. For the CDR3, the DNA is TGTGCCAGCAGTAATAGCGGGGGGGCCGTTGAGCAGTTCTTC.

This clone is a singleton in its sample. This chain uses TRBV19 with TRBJ2-5; a possible D gene is TRBD2 (6 bases). Between the trimmed V and J ends, which lost 4 bases and 5 bases, there was a span of 14 bases. This CDR3 has 14 residues. Germline V CDR1 and CDR2: LNHDA, SQIVND (reference sequence). CDR3 sequence: CASSSRRVGETQYF. DNA for the CDR3: TGTGCCAGTAGTAGTCGGAGGGTGGGGGAGACCCAGTACTTC.

V usage is TRBV7-3 and J usage is TRBJ2-7; 10 bases fit TRBD1. CDR3 length: 18 amino acids. V lost 2 bases to trimming and J lost 2 bases; unmatched junction nucleotides: 12. Germline CDR1 is SGHTA and CDR2 is FQGTGA. CDR3 in amino acids: CASSLGTGATLTPYEQYF. The CDR3 DNA reads as TGTGCCAGCAGCTTAGGGACAGGGGCGACTCTAACACCCTACGAGCAGTACTTC.

The chain combines TRBV18 with TRBJ2-2; D gene uncertain. Trimming took off 5 bases at V and 2 bases at J, with 3 bases between the two ends. CDR1 KGHSH and CDR2 LQKENI come from the germline V gene. The CDR3 totals 12 residues. CDR3 DNA sequence: TGTGCCAGCTCATTAAACACCGGGGAGCTGTTTTTT. Encoded protein: CASSLNTGELFF. Together with reference TRBV18 and TRBJ2-2, the CDR3 gives the full variable domain: NAGVMQNPRHLVRRRGQEARLRCSPMKGHSHVYWYRQLPEEGLKFMVYLQKENIIDESGMPKERFSAEFPKEGPSILRIQQVVRGDSAAYFCASSLNTGELFFGEGSRLTVL.

The rearrangement joins TRBV7-8 to TRBJ1-4; tentative D call: TRBD1 (6 bases). The CDR3 is 14 residues long. Germline V gene sequence: CDR1 SGHVS, CDR2 FQNEAQ. The ends were cut back, 2 bases at V and 8 bases at J, with 12 bases in the middle. CDR3 DNA: TGTGCCAGCAGCTTACACAGGGTCGGCGAAAAACTGTTTTTT. This gives the protein CASSLHRVGEKLFF.

This clone was counted a few times. This chain uses TRBV19 with TRBJ1-5; 11 nucleotides line up with TRBD1. J gave up 6 bases and V 6 bases, and 10 bases lay outside the gene matches. CDR1 LNHDA and CDR2 SQIVND come from the germline V gene (reference sequence). This CDR3 has 16 amino acids. The chain's CDR3 is CASRTSGTGGSQPQHF. CDR3 coding DNA: TGTGCCAGTAGAACCTCCGGGACAGGGGGTTCTCAGCCCCAGCATTTT.

The gene calls are TRBV2 and TRBJ2-1, with 16 bases identical to TRBD2. The CDR3 extends over 19 amino acids. The J segment lost 1 base and the V segment lost 6 bases, leaving 9 bases of the junction unmatched. Germline assignment: CDR1 SNHLY and CDR2 FYNNEI. The CDR3, as DNA: TGTGCCAGCAGCCAAGGGACTAGCGGGGGGGCAGGATCCTACAATGAGCAGTTCTTC. Residues: CASSQGTSGGAGSYNEQFF.

The V and J genes are TRBV7-8 and TRBJ1-4, with D perhaps matching TRBD1 (6 bases). Between the trimmed V and J ends, which lost 2 bases and 6 bases, there was a span of 13 bases. Germline lookup yields CDR1 SGHVS and CDR2 FQNEAQ. This CDR3 comprises 15 residues. The CDR3 here is CASSLRGTRDEKLFF. The CDR3 coding sequence is TGTGCCAGCAGCTTAAGGGGGACAAGAGATGAAAAACTGTTTTTT.

The chain is built from TRBV4-3 and TRBJ2-1, with 16 bases lining up with TRBD2. From germline, CDR1 is LGHNA and CDR2 YSLEER. The CDR3 consists of 18 residues. Trimming took 4 bases from V and 4 from J; bases not matched to a gene: 7. CDR3 sequence (DNA): TGCGCCAGCAGCCGCCCGGGACTAGCGGGAGGGCCGTACAATGAGCAGTTCTTC. This sequence encodes CASSRPGLAGGPYNEQFF.

The rearrangement links TRBV7-2 to TRBJ2-1, with 8 bases aligning to TRBD1. In germline, CDR1 is SGHTA, CDR2 FQGNSA. Trimming took 1 base from V and 7 from J; bases not matched to a gene: 6. The CDR3 runs 15 residues. The CDR3 coding sequence is TGTGCCAGCAGCTTAGAACTTACAGGGGGAAATGAGCAGTTCTTC. Residues: CASSLELTGGNEQFF.

The V gene is TRBV30, the J gene TRBJ2-2; D is unresolved. There are 13 residues in the CDR3. Trimming cost V 0 bases and J 6 bases, with 8 bases left between them. Germline V lookup: CDR1 GTSNPN, CDR2 SVGIG (reference sequence). CDR3 region: CAWSVHNPGELFF. For the CDR3, the DNA is TGTGCCTGGAGTGTACATAATCCCGGGGAGCTGTTTTTT.

The chain is built from TRBV4-1 and TRBJ1-6; D unclear. V was pared by 2 bases and J by 5 bases, with 7 bases between. This CDR3 spans 14 amino acids. Germline CDR1 reads MGHRA; CDR2 reads YSYEKL. The CDR3 sequence: CASSQPGNNSPLHF. CDR3 coding DNA: TGCGCCAGCAGCCAACCGGGTAATAATTCACCCCTCCACTTT.